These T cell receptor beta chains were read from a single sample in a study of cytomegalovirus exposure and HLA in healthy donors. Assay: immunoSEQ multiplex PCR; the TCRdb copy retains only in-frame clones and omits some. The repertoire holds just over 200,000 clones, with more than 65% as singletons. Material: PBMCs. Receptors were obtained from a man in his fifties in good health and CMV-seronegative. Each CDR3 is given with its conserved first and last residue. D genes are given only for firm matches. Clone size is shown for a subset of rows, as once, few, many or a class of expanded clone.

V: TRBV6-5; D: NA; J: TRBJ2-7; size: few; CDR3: CASRDYSYYEQYF; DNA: TGTGCCAGCAGGGACTATTCCTACTACGAGCAGTACTTC
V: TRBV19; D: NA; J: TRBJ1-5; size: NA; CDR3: CASSWGGGSNQPQHF; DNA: TGTGCCAGTAGTTGGGGGGGTGGTAGCAATCAGCCCCAGCATTTT
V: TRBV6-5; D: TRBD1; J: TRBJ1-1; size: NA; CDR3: CASSTQGSANTEAFF; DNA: TGTGCCAGCAGTACACAGGGGTCAGCGAACACTGAAGCTTTCTTT
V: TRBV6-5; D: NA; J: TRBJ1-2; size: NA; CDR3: CASSYSGRGDYGYTF; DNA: TGTGCCAGCAGTTACTCGGGGAGGGGGGACTATGGCTACACCTTC
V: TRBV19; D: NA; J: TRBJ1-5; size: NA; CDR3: CASSITGGAFSNQPQHF; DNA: TGTGCCAGTAGTATTACTGGGGGCGCTTTTAGCAATCAGCCCCAGCATTTT
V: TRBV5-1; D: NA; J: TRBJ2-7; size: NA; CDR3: CASSLGHVGYEQYF; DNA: TGCGCCAGCAGCTTGGGGCACGTCGGGTACGAGCAGTACTTC
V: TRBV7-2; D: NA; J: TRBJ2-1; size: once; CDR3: CASSLSAATYNEQFF; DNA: TGTGCCAGCAGTTTGAGTGCGGCAACATACAATGAGCAGTTCTTC
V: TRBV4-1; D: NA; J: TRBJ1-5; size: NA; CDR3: CASSQVEYSNQPQHF; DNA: TGCGCCAGCAGCCAAGTTGAGTATAGCAATCAGCCCCAGCATTTT
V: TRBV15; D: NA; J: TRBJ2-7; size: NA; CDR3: CATSRGVSGYEQYF; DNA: TGTGCCACCAGCAGAGGGGTTAGCGGATACGAGCAGTACTTC
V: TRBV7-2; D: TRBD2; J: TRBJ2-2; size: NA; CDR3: CASNLAGVQTGELFF; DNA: TGTGCCAGCAATCTAGCGGGAGTACAGACCGGGGAGCTGTTTTTT
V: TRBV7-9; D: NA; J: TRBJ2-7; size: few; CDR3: CASSPGQFYEQYF; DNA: TGTGCCAGCAGCCCCGGACAGTTCTACGAGCAGTACTTC
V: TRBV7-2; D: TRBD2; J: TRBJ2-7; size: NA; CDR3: CASSFGGSYEQYF; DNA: TGTGCCAGCAGCTTCGGCGGGAGCTACGAGCAGTACTTC
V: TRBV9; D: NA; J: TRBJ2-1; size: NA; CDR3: CASSVEASYNEQFF; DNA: TGTGCCAGCAGCGTAGAAGCTAGTTATAATGAGCAGTTCTTC
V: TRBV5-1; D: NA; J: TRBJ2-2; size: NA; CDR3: CASSRDTNTGELFF; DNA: TGCGCCAGCAGCCGGGACACCAACACCGGGGAGCTGTTTTTT
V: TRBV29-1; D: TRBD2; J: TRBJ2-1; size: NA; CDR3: CSANGLAGSLNEQFF; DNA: TGCAGCGCCAACGGGCTAGCGGGATCCCTCAATGAGCAGTTCTTC
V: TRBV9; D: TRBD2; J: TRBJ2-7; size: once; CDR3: CASSVDFTSGNPYEQYF; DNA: TGTGCCAGCAGCGTAGACTTTACTAGCGGGAACCCCTACGAGCAGTACTTC
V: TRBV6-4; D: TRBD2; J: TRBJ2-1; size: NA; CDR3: CASTAGESGEQFF; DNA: TGTGCCAGCACAGCGGGAGAGTCGGGTGAGCAGTTCTTC
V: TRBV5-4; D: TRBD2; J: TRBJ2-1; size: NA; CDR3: CASSQTSGRAGVEQFF; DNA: TGTGCCAGCAGCCAGACTAGCGGGAGGGCCGGGGTTGAGCAGTTCTTC
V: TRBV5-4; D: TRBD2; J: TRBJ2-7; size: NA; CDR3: CASSPGTRAYEQYF; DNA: TGTGCCAGCAGCCCCGGGACTAGGGCCTACGAGCAGTACTTC
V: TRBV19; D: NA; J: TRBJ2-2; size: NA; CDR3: CASTWTGLTGELFF; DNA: TGTGCCAGTACTTGGACGGGGTTGACCGGGGAGCTGTTTTTT
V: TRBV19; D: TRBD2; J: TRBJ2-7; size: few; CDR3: CANAGLAGGTFTEQYF; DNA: TGTGCCAACGCGGGACTAGCGGGAGGAACCTTTACCGAGCAGTACTTC
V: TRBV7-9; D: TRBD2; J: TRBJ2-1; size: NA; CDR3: CASASNRLAQLNEQFF; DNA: TGTGCCAGCGCCTCCAATCGACTAGCACAGCTAAATGAGCAGTTCTTC
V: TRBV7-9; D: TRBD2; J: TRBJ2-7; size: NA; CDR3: CASINSGRSSYEQYF; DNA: TGTGCCAGCATCAATAGCGGGAGATCCAGCTACGAGCAGTACTTC
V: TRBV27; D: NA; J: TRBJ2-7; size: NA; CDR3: CASRSGGYEQYF; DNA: TGTGCCAGCAGGAGCGGAGGCTACGAGCAGTACTTC
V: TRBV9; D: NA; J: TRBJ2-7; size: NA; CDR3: CASSVLDSPYEQYF; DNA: TGTGCCAGCAGCGTATTGGACAGTCCATACGAGCAGTACTTC